The TCR beta chain described here comes from a study of cytomegalovirus exposure and HLA in healthy donors. Vbeta (60) and Jbeta (13) primers were used in the PCR. Some clones are missing from TCRdb's copy, which holds only in-frame ones; the method was immunoSEQ multiplex PCR. The data show 100,000 or so clones, 84% seen once. CDR3 size: 15 residues. V gave up 4 bases and J gave up 7 bases; unmatched junction bases: 9. Per germline, CDR1 SEHNR and CDR2 FQNEAQ (reference sequence). The sequenced sample was PBMCs. The TCR was taken from a man aged 18 to 29 in good health and CMV-seronegative. The chain joins TRBV7-9 to TRBJ2-1; 8 bases align to TRBD1. CDR3 DNA: TGTGCCAGCAGCTCCCACTGGACAGGGCAGAATGAGCAGTTCTTC. It encodes CASSSHWTGQNEQFF.